This T cell receptor (beta chain) is drawn from a study of siplizumab effects on memory and regulatory T cells. Worth noting for this clone: Its target is not known.

Study-wide results and limits: Where siplizumab was present, mappable alloreactive CD4+ clones averaged approximately 70% Treg-derived, compared with more than 25% in controls.

The V segment lost 6 bases and the J segment 0 bases; nucleotides outside the gene matches: 8. The CDR3 runs to 18 residues. Germline CDR1 is SNHLY and CDR2 is FYNNEI. Per sample, the assay covered about 10^5 TCR templates. Sequencing used immunoSEQ multiplex PCR; TCRdb keeps in-frame clones, though not all of them. Here the sample spans more than 45,000 clones, under 98% being singletons. This chain uses TRBV2 with TRBJ2-6, with TRBD1 matching 10 bases. This sequence was found in a human donor in good health. The sequenced sample was naive CD4+ T cells sorted from blood. CDR3 sequence: CASRDRGGPYSGANVLTF. CDR3 sequence (DNA): TGTGCCAGCAGGGACAGGGGGGGTCCCTACTCTGGGGCCAACGTCCTGACTTTC.